Shown below are 21 T cell receptor beta chains from a single sample sequenced in a study of patients and donors after allogeneic stem cell transplantation. A single record per CDR3 protein comes from TCRdb applying MiXCR to the RT-PCR reads. The sample carries hundreds of thousands of distinct CDR3 sequences, roughly 17% recorded once. The sequenced sample was blood, either unsorted or a sorted T cell fraction (not recorded which). These receptors were obtained from a human donor who was either an allogeneic HSCT recipient or a stem cell or donor lymphocyte infusion donor (not recorded which). It is not recorded whose cells these are; they may come from a transplant donor.

The V and J genes are TRBV20-1 and TRBJ2-3; 14 positions agree with TRBD2. This CDR3 is built from 19 residues. The V gene's germline CDR1 is DFQATT and CDR2 SNEGSKA (reference sequence). The V and J ends lost 0 bases and 4 bases, in that order; junction bases with no gene match: 12. Here the CDR3 DNA reads TGCAGTGCTAGAGATCGTTTAGGACTAGCGGGGGGCCTCGCAGATACGCAGTATTTT. Translating gives CSARDRLGLAGGLADTQYF.

The rearrangement uses TRBV18 and TRBJ2-3; TRBD2 matches 12 bases. The CDR3 length is 15 residues. Germline V CDR1 and CDR2: KGHSH, LQKENI. After removal of 2 bases from V and 6 bases from J, the junction contained 3 bases not matched to a gene. The CDR3 loop is CASSPASGRADTQYF. The DNA for the CDR3 is TGTGCCAGCTCACCAGCTAGCGGGAGGGCCGATACGCAGTATTTT.

Comments on this clonotype: Germline is not matched at one junction end, which may reflect a read error. This chain connects TRBV10-3 to TRBJ1-3; D ambiguous. The germline V gene encodes CDR1 ENHRY and CDR2 SYGVKD. The CDR3 loop spans 14 amino acids. The CDR3 loop is CAVRDTDSGNTIYF. The CDR3 coding sequence is TGTGCCGTCAGAGATACTGATTCTGGAAACACCATATATTTT.

V gene TRBV5-1 combines with J gene TRBJ1-2; possibly TRBD1 for D (5 bases). V shed 0 bases and J shed 5 bases, with 11 bases lying between them. The length of the CDR3 is 14 residues. The germline gives CDR1 SGHRS, CDR2 YFSETQ. The CDR3 sequence is CASSLGAREYGYTF. Here the CDR3 DNA reads TGCGCCAGCAGCTTGGGGGCCAGGGAATATGGCTACACCTTC.

The table lists this clonotype with many counts. The chain links TRBV12-3 or TRBV12-4 to TRBJ2-7; 12 bases are a match to TRBD2. This CDR3 spans 14 amino acids. Trimming took 6 bases from V and 4 from J; bases not matched to a gene: 4. DNA for the CDR3: TGTGCCAGCAGGACTAGCGGGGGCCCTTACGAGCAGTACTTC. Amino acids: CASRTSGGPYEQYF.

The rearrangement joins TRBV7-9 to TRBJ2-1, with 7 positions matching TRBD2. Germline V gene data show CDR1 as SEHNR and CDR2 as FQNEAQ (reference sequence). The CDR3 extends over 14 amino acids. J gave up 5 bases and V 5 bases, and 6 bases lay outside the gene matches. The CDR3 here is CASSRRRENNEQFF. DNA of the CDR3: TGTGCCAGCAGCCGCCGGCGGGAGAACAATGAGCAGTTCTTC.

The J gene is TRBJ1-1, the V gene TRBV12-3 or TRBV12-4, with D tentatively TRBD1 (6 bases). There are 14 residues in the CDR3. V was cut by 6 bases and J by 2 bases, with 13 bases left in between. CDR3 protein: CASRQTGANTEAFF. In DNA, the CDR3 is TGTGCCAGCAGACAGACAGGAGCCAACACTGAAGCTTTCTTT.

This clonotype was detected only a few times. The genes are TRBV6-5 and TRBJ1-5; D gene ambiguous. The V end was cut by 8 bases, the J end by 3 bases, with 8 bases between. The CDR3 has 12 amino acids. Germline V CDR1 and CDR2: MNHEY, SVGAGI. In nucleotides, the CDR3 is TGTGCCAGCGGAGGTGCCAATCAGCCCCAGCATTTT. Protein product: CASGGANQPQHF.

Remarks on this clonotype: One junction end disagrees with the germline gene, perhaps due to a read error. The J gene is TRBJ1-1, the V gene TRBV20-1; 10 bases match TRBD1. CDR3 size: 16 residues. Germline V gene sequence: CDR1 DFQATT, CDR2 SNEGSKA (reference sequence). For the CDR3, the DNA is TGCAGCGCTAGGGGGACAGGGGCTCTTTTAAACACTGAAGCTTTCTTT. Protein: CSARGTGALLNTEAFF.

This clonotype has a handful of counts. J is TRBJ2-7 and V is TRBV25-1; D possibly uses TRBD1 or TRBD2 (5 bases each). Germline loops: CDR1 MGHDK, CDR2 SYGVNS. This CDR3 spans 13 amino acids. V was trimmed by 3 bases and J by 6 bases, leaving 12 bases between them. For the CDR3, the DNA is TGTGCCAGCAGTGACCAAGGGACGTCCGAGCAGTACTTC. It translates to CASSDQGTSEQYF.

In its sample, this clonotype was seen a few times. The rearrangement uses TRBV5-1 and TRBJ2-1; 10 bases align to TRBD2. This CDR3 is 16 amino acids long. The V and J ends lost 0 bases and 2 bases, in that order; junction bases with no gene match: 2. Germline V gives CDR1 SGHRS, CDR2 YFSETQ. The CDR3 region has the DNA TGCGCCAGCAGCTTGGCTAGCGGGAGCGCCTACAATGAGCAGTTCTTC. Translation gives CASSLASGSAYNEQFF.

This chain uses TRBV12-3 or TRBV12-4 with TRBJ2-1, with TRBD2 identical over 11 bases. V trimming: 5 bases; J trimming: 7 bases; junction bases outside the gene matches: 1. The CDR3 covers 13 residues. The CDR3 DNA is TGTGCCAGCAGTACTAGCGGGAGTAATGAGCAGTTCTTC. It is translated as CASSTSGSNEQFF.

CDR3: CASSVVVAGNIYRHYNEQFF. CDR3 in DNA: TGTGCCAGCAGCGTGGTGGTAGCGGGAAATATCTACCGTCACTACAATGAGCAGTTCTTC. The chain carries TRBV9 and TRBJ2-1; 8 bases are shared with TRBD2. V trimming: 2 bases; J trimming: 3 bases; junction bases outside the gene matches: 19. This CDR3 contains 20 residues. Germline values: CDR1 SGDLS, CDR2 YYNGEE.

The chain couples TRBV20-1 to TRBJ2-7; 8 nucleotides agree with TRBD1. The CDR3 runs to 16 residues. Germline-derived CDR1 and CDR2 are DFQATT and SNEGSKA (reference sequence). The V segment lost 3 bases and the J segment 3 bases; nucleotides outside the gene matches: 13. CDR3 DNA: TGCAGTGCTAGGGACAAAAAGGGACAGGCCAACTACGAGCAGTACTTC. It encodes CSARDKKGQANYEQYF.

The chain has TRBV20-1 and TRBJ1-6; 7 bases match TRBD1. The CDR3 contains 14 residues. V lost 2 bases to trimming and J lost 3 bases; unmatched junction nucleotides: 1. The germline gives CDR1 DFQATT, CDR2 SNEGSKA (reference sequence). CDR3 loop: CSARRTGYNSPLHF. DNA for the CDR3: TGCAGTGCTAGAAGGACAGGCTATAATTCACCCCTCCACTTT.

This clonotype has only a few counts. CDR3 loop: CASRTAGGTDTQYF. The DNA for the CDR3 is TGTGCCAGCAGAACAGCGGGGGGCACAGATACGCAGTATTTT. The chain has TRBV5-4 and TRBJ2-3; TRBD2 matches 8 bases. The V and J ends lost 5 bases and 1 base, in that order; junction bases with no gene match: 3. CDR1 is SGHNT, CDR2 YYREEE, per germline (reference sequence). CDR3 length: 14 residues.

In its sample, this clonotype was seen many times. This sequence joins TRBV7-3 and TRBJ2-3, with D tentatively TRBD2 (6 bases). The V and J ends lost 4 bases and 0 bases respectively, with 8 bases between them. The CDR3 is 14 amino acids. Germline V CDR1 and CDR2: SGHTA, FQGTGA. The CDR3 is CASSSSGSTDTQYF. The CDR3 DNA is TGTGCCAGCAGCTCAAGCGGGAGCACAGATACGCAGTATTTT.

This clonotype appeared many times. The chain has TRBV15 and TRBJ2-1; D is undetermined. V was cut by 4 bases and J by 0 bases, with 13 bases left in between. The germline V gene has CDR1 LNHNV and CDR2 YYDKDF (reference sequence). The CDR3 contains 16 residues. The chain's CDR3 is CATSTRLPSSYNEQFF. As DNA, the CDR3 is TGTGCCACCAGCACACGCCTGCCGAGCTCCTACAATGAGCAGTTCTTC.

The chain joins TRBV4-3 to TRBJ1-2, with D perhaps TRBD1 (5 bases). CDR1 is LGHNA, CDR2 YSLEER, per germline. The CDR3 is 13 residues long. V lost 0 bases, J lost 6 bases, and 8 bases lay in between. The CDR3 sequence is CASSQDRVDGYTF. In nucleotides, the CDR3 is TGCGCCAGCAGCCAAGACAGGGTGGATGGCTACACCTTC.

The sample holds a few counts of this clonotype. The chain couples TRBV15 to TRBJ2-3; TRBD2 agrees at 11 bases. Germline lookup yields CDR1 LNHNV and CDR2 YYDKDF (reference sequence). V dropped 6 bases and J dropped 5; count of bases not matched to a gene: 7. This CDR3 has 15 amino acids. The CDR3 DNA sequence: TGTGCCACCAGACCGACTAGCGGGACCGAAGATACGCAGTATTTT. Protein sequence: CATRPTSGTEDTQYF.

This chain links TRBV19 with TRBJ2-3; 13 nucleotides align to TRBD2. This CDR3 comprises 15 residues. Unmatched junction bases numbered 3, after V lost 5 bases and J lost 4 bases. Looked up from germline, CDR1 is LNHDA and CDR2 is SQIVND (reference sequence). The CDR3 here is CASSVGLAGADTQYF. For the CDR3, the DNA is TGTGCCAGTAGTGTAGGACTAGCGGGAGCAGATACGCAGTATTTT.